These 14 T cell receptor beta chains were all obtained from the same sample, sequenced in a study of blood T cell repertoires in COVID-19. The protocol was immunoSEQ multiplex PCR, while the TCRdb copy is restricted to in-frame clones and leaves out a portion. The sample holds roughly 110,000 clones, roughly 80% seen once. The sequenced sample was peripheral blood. The receptors were gathered from a man aged 50 to 59 with acute or convalescent COVID-19.

The CDR3 nucleotides are TGTGCCAGCAGCGTAGGGACAGGGTCGGGCTATAATTCACCCCTCCACTTT. This translates into CASSVGTGSGYNSPLHF. The chain uses TRBV9 and TRBJ1-6, with 8 bases matching TRBD1. The V segment lost 0 bases and the J segment 3 bases; nucleotides outside the gene matches: 5. The CDR3 runs to 17 residues. Germline CDR1 reads SGDLS; CDR2 reads YYNGEE.

The chain combines TRBV6-2 or TRBV6-3 with TRBJ1-1, with 8 positions matching TRBD1. V lost 6 bases and J lost 5; bases outside the gene matches: 11. The CDR3 extends over 15 amino acids. Looked up from germline, CDR1 is MNHEY and CDR2 is SVGEGT. The CDR3 DNA follows: TGTGCCAGCAGCCTCCAGGGCAGGGGGCGTACTGAAGCTTTCTTT. Encoded protein: CASSLQGRGRTEAFF.

The chain has TRBV11-2 and TRBJ2-7; maybe TRBD2 (5 bases). V lost 0 bases to trimming and J lost 5 bases, with 14 bases between them. The germline V gene encodes CDR1 SGHAT and CDR2 FQNNGV. CDR3 length: 15 residues. CDR3 coding DNA: TGTGCCAGCAGCTTAGAGTTTGCCTCGCGGGACGAGCAGTACTTC. Translating it yields CASSLEFASRDEQYF.

J is TRBJ1-2 and V is TRBV28, with 9 bases that match TRBD1. Germline CDR1 MDHEN, CDR2 SYDVKM. The CDR3 spans 15 residues. V was pared by 2 bases and J by 5 bases, with 6 bases of the junction left unmatched. Here the CDR3 DNA reads TGTGCCAGCAGTTTAGGACAGGGGAGGTGGTATGGCTACACCTTC. This translates into CASSLGQGRWYGYTF.

This clone has only one observation. The genes are TRBV6-2 or TRBV6-3 and TRBJ2-1; a weak D match, TRBD2 (6 bases). V lost 5 bases, J lost 6 bases, and 17 bases lay in between. The germline gives CDR1 MNHEY, CDR2 SVGEGT. The CDR3 has 15 amino acids. As DNA, the CDR3 is TGTGCCAGCAGTCAACACCGGGACTCCAGCAATGAGCAGTTCTTC. Protein sequence: CASSQHRDSSNEQFF.

The rearrangement joins TRBV19 to TRBJ2-7; 9 bases agree with TRBD1. Germline loops: CDR1 LNHDA, CDR2 SQIVND (reference sequence). There are 14 residues in the CDR3. The trim removed 1 base at V and 3 bases at J, leaving 1 base unmatched. This CDR3 reads CASSIGQGDYEQYF. Written as DNA, the CDR3 is TGTGCCAGTAGTATAGGACAGGGGGACTACGAGCAGTACTTC. The full variable domain, completed using reference TRBV19 and TRBJ2-7, is DGGITQSPKYLFRKEGQNVTLSCEQNLNHDAMYWYRQDPGQGLRLIYYSQIVNDFQKGDIAEGYSVSREKKESFPLTVTSAQKNPTAFYLCASSIGQGDYEQYFGPGTRLTVT.

The gene calls are TRBV3-1 (or the pseudogene TRBV3-2) and TRBJ1-1, with D maybe TRBD1 (5 bases). The CDR3 has 14 residues. V was cut by 6 bases and J by 7 bases, with 18 bases left in between. In germline, CDR1 is LGHDT, CDR2 YNNKEL (reference sequence). CDR3 protein: CASRDDGADSEAFF. The CDR3 DNA reads as TGTGCCAGCAGGGACGATGGGGCAGACAGTGAAGCTTTCTTT.

The rearrangement uses TRBV5-1 and TRBJ1-2; a possible D gene is TRBD1 (6 bases). From germline, CDR1 is SGHRS and CDR2 YFSETQ. This CDR3 has 14 amino acids. V lost 0 bases and J 5 bases, leaving 11 bases between the germline ends. CDR3 residues: CASSLVAGAYGYTF. CDR3 in DNA: TGCGCCAGCAGCTTGGTAGCGGGGGCTTATGGCTACACCTTC.

The CDR3 loop is CASSPRGPRTSSGANVLTF. The CDR3 DNA is TGTGCCAGCTCACCACGGGGCCCCAGGACCTCCTCTGGGGCCAACGTCCTGACTTTC. This chain connects TRBV18 to TRBJ2-6; a possible D gene is TRBD1 (5 bases). Germline lookup yields CDR1 KGHSH and CDR2 LQKENI. V dropped 1 base and J dropped 0 bases, with 16 bases sitting between them. This CDR3 spans 19 amino acids.

The J gene is TRBJ1-2, the V gene TRBV4-1; TRBD1 matches 7 bases. With V trimmed by 4 bases and J by 6 bases, 11 bases remained unmatched. The germline V gene has CDR1 MGHRA and CDR2 YSYEKL. CDR3 length: 15 amino acids. The CDR3 reads CASSREPSTGNGYTF. The CDR3 region has the DNA TGCGCCAGCAGCCGCGAACCCTCGACAGGGAATGGCTACACCTTC.

This clone showed up just a few times. The chain combines TRBV6-5 with TRBJ1-1, with D perhaps matching TRBD1 (5 bases). Trimming pared 4 bases from V and 4 bases from J, leaving 16 bases between. The CDR3 covers 15 residues. From germline, CDR1 is MNHEY and CDR2 SVGAGI. CDR3 bases: TGTGCCAGCAGTTCTCAGTCCAGGGCAGGCACTGAAGCTTTCTTT. Its translation: CASSSQSRAGTEAFF.

V is TRBV2 and J is TRBJ2-7, with 8 bases fitting TRBD1. The J segment lost 2 bases and the V segment lost 3 bases, leaving 3 bases of the junction unmatched. From germline, CDR1 is SNHLY and CDR2 FYNNEI. The CDR3 runs 14 residues. CDR3 region: CASSDPDRAYEQYF. The CDR3 region has the DNA TGTGCCAGCAGTGACCCGGACAGGGCCTACGAGCAGTACTTC.

V usage is TRBV3-1 (or the pseudogene TRBV3-2) and J usage is TRBJ1-1; a weak D match, TRBD1 (6 bases). This CDR3 comprises 14 residues. CDR1 and CDR2 (germline): LGHDT, YNNKEL (reference sequence). Trimming stripped 3 bases from V and 4 bases from J, with 12 bases between. This CDR3 is CASSQGFRGTEAFF. DNA of the CDR3: TGTGCCAGCAGCCAGGGCTTCAGGGGCACTGAAGCTTTCTTT.

This chain connects TRBV10-2 to TRBJ1-5; D is unresolved. Trimming shortened V by 0 bases and J by 5 bases, and 8 bases separated the two germline ends. CDR3 length equals 14 residues. Germline V gene data show CDR1 as WSHSY and CDR2 as SAAADI. The CDR3 here is CASSESRGDQPQHF. The CDR3 DNA reads TGCGCCAGCAGTGAGTCGAGAGGTGATCAGCCCCAGCATTTT.